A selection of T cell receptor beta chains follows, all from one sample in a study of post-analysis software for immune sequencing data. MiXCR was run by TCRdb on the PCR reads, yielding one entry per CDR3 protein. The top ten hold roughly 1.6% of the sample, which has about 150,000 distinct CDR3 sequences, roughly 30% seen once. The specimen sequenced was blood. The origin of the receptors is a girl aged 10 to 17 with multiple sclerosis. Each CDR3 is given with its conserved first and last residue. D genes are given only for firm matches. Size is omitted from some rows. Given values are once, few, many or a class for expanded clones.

CDR3 protein: CASSSGTTTDTQYF
CDR3 DNA: TGCGCCAGCAGCTCCGGGACTACCACAGATACGCAGTATTTT
D gene: TRBD2
V gene: TRBV5-1
clone size: few
J gene: TRBJ2-3

CDR3 protein: CASSPGQGARHEQYF
CDR3 DNA: TGCGCCAGCAGCCCCGGACAGGGGGCGCGACACGAGCAGTACTTC
D gene: TRBD1
V gene: TRBV5-1
clone size: many
J gene: TRBJ2-7

CDR3 protein: CVSSAGDQPQHF
CDR3 DNA: TGTGTCAGCAGTGCTGGGGATCAGCCCCAGCATTTT
D gene: -
V gene: TRBV6-4
clone size: -
J gene: TRBJ1-5

CDR3 protein: CATSRYRTGDVYGYTF
CDR3 DNA: TGTGCCACCAGCAGATACCGGACAGGCGATGTCTATGGCTACACCTTC
D gene: TRBD1
V gene: TRBV15
clone size: many
J gene: TRBJ1-2

CDR3 protein: CASSPPGQASYNEQFF
CDR3 DNA: TGTGCCAGCAGCCCTCCAGGACAGGCGTCCTACAATGAGCAGTTCTTC
D gene: TRBD1
V gene: TRBV5-4
clone size: many
J gene: TRBJ2-1

CDR3 protein: CASSPTGLSYEQYF
CDR3 DNA: TGTGCCAGCAGTCCGACAGGGTTGTCCTACGAGCAGTACTTC
D gene: TRBD1
V gene: TRBV27
clone size: many
J gene: TRBJ2-7

CDR3 protein: CASSLDLPSYNEQFF
CDR3 DNA: TGTGCCAGTTCCCTGGACTTACCCTCCTACAATGAGCAGTTCTTC
D gene: -
V gene: TRBV19
clone size: few
J gene: TRBJ2-1

CDR3 protein: CASSEGVGVSEQYF
CDR3 DNA: TGTGCCAGCAGCGAAGGAGTAGGGGTCTCCGAGCAGTACTTC
D gene: -
V gene: TRBV11-1
clone size: -
J gene: TRBJ2-7

CDR3 protein: CSAPGQQETQYF
CDR3 DNA: TGCAGTGCTCCTGGACAGCAAGAGACCCAGTACTTC
D gene: -
V gene: TRBV20-1
clone size: -
J gene: TRBJ2-5

CDR3 protein: CASSLEWGGTDTQYF
CDR3 DNA: TGCGCCAGCAGCTTGGAATGGGGGGGCACAGATACGCAGTATTTT
D gene: -
V gene: TRBV5-1
clone size: -
J gene: TRBJ2-3

CDR3 protein: CASRGGYYGYTF
CDR3 DNA: TGTGCCAGCAGGGGTGGGTACTATGGCTACACCTTC
D gene: -
V gene: TRBV27
clone size: many
J gene: TRBJ1-2

CDR3 protein: CSSGGTSGIGEQFF
CDR3 DNA: TGCAGCTCTGGCGGGACTAGCGGGATCGGGGAGCAGTTCTTC
D gene: TRBD2
V gene: TRBV29-1
clone size: -
J gene: TRBJ2-1

CDR3 protein: CASSLVGGRGPDTQYF
CDR3 DNA: TGTGCCAGCAGCTTAGTTGGCGGGAGGGGTCCAGATACGCAGTATTTT
D gene: TRBD2
V gene: TRBV11-2
clone size: -
J gene: TRBJ2-3

CDR3 protein: CASSLGDTSGWGFSILYEQYF
CDR3 DNA: TGTGCCAGCAGCTTAGGGGACACTAGCGGTTGGGGCTTCTCGATCCTCTACGAGCAGTACTTC
D gene: TRBD2
V gene: TRBV11-2
clone size: -
J gene: TRBJ2-7

CDR3 protein: CASSFPGDYNSPLHF
CDR3 DNA: TGTGCCAGCAGCTTTCCGGGGGATTATAATTCACCCCTCCACTTT
D gene: -
V gene: TRBV5-4
clone size: few
J gene: TRBJ1-6

CDR3 protein: CASSFFFQAGNTIYF
CDR3 DNA: TGTGCCAGCAGCTTTTTCTTCCAGGCTGGAAACACCATATATTTT
D gene: -
V gene: TRBV5-6
clone size: -
J gene: TRBJ1-3

CDR3 protein: CASSLSWGFTEAFF
CDR3 DNA: TGTGCCAGCAGTTTGTCGTGGGGTTTCACTGAAGCTTTCTTT
D gene: -
V gene: TRBV12-3/TRBV12-4
clone size: few
J gene: TRBJ1-1

CDR3 protein: CASSLRQRSYEQYF
CDR3 DNA: TGTGCCAGCAGCCTCCGACAGCGCTCCTACGAGCAGTACTTC
D gene: -
V gene: TRBV4-1
clone size: -
J gene: TRBJ2-7

CDR3 protein: CASIRSSNTGELFF
CDR3 DNA: TGTGCCAGCATTCGGTCCTCGAACACCGGGGAGCTGTTTTTT
D gene: -
V gene: TRBV21-1
clone size: -
J gene: TRBJ2-2

CDR3 protein: CSPQQRDTRYQETQYF
CDR3 DNA: TGCAGCCCACAACAGCGGGACACCAGGTACCAAGAGACCCAGTACTTC
D gene: -
V gene: TRBV29-1
clone size: -
J gene: TRBJ2-5

CDR3 protein: CSVLPAGAESYGYTF
CDR3 DNA: TGCAGCGTTCTCCCGGCAGGCGCCGAATCCTATGGCTACACCTTC
D gene: -
V gene: TRBV29-1
clone size: many
J gene: TRBJ1-2

CDR3 protein: CASSLAGGPYNGQFF
CDR3 DNA: TGTGCCAGCAGCTTAGCGGGAGGGCCGTACAATGGGCAGTTCTTC
D gene: TRBD2
V gene: TRBV7-3
clone size: -
J gene: TRBJ2-1

CDR3 protein: CASSTDYEQYF
CDR3 DNA: TGTGCCAGCAGCACGGACTACGAGCAGTACTTC
D gene: -
V gene: TRBV28
clone size: many
J gene: TRBJ2-7

CDR3 protein: CAGSSTGTGGEETQYF
CDR3 DNA: TGCGCCGGCAGCTCAACCGGGACAGGGGGCGAGGAGACCCAGTACTTC
D gene: TRBD1
V gene: TRBV5-1
clone size: -
J gene: TRBJ2-5

CDR3 protein: CSVDERGSYNEQFF
CDR3 DNA: TGCAGCGTCGACGAGCGAGGTTCCTACAATGAGCAGTTCTTC
D gene: -
V gene: TRBV29-1
clone size: -
J gene: TRBJ2-1

CDR3 protein: CASSERQANYGYTF
CDR3 DNA: TGTGCCAGCAGTGAGAGGCAGGCCAACTATGGCTACACCTTC
D gene: -
V gene: TRBV6-1
clone size: -
J gene: TRBJ1-2

CDR3 protein: CSASSGTYEQYF
CDR3 DNA: TGCAGTGCTAGTAGCGGTACCTACGAGCAGTACTTC
D gene: -
V gene: TRBV20-1
clone size: -
J gene: TRBJ2-7

CDR3 protein: CASSPGPSTDTQYF
CDR3 DNA: TGTGCCAGCAGTCCGGGACCGAGCACAGATACGCAGTATTTT
D gene: -
V gene: TRBV6-4
clone size: few
J gene: TRBJ2-3

CDR3 protein: CASPGGNQPQHF
CDR3 DNA: TGTGCCTCCCCAGGGGGCAATCAGCCCCAGCATTTT
D gene: -
V gene: TRBV24-1
clone size: -
J gene: TRBJ1-5

CDR3 protein: CASSVAGRGDLYGYTF
CDR3 DNA: TGTGCCAGCAGCGTGGCCGGCAGGGGGGACCTTTATGGCTACACCTTC
D gene: TRBD1
V gene: TRBV9
clone size: many
J gene: TRBJ1-2

CDR3 protein: CASSFGDTGELFF
CDR3 DNA: TGCGCCAGCAGCTTCGGAGACACCGGGGAGCTGTTTTTT
D gene: -
V gene: TRBV5-1
clone size: -
J gene: TRBJ2-2

CDR3 protein: CSGTGTTNEKLFF
CDR3 DNA: TGCAGTGGGACAGGGACAACTAATGAAAAACTGTTTTTT
D gene: TRBD1
V gene: TRBV20-1
clone size: few
J gene: TRBJ1-4

CDR3 protein: CASSPGQQPQHF
CDR3 DNA: TGTGCCAGCAGTCCTGGACAACAGCCCCAGCATTTT
D gene: -
V gene: TRBV12-3/TRBV12-4
clone size: many
J gene: TRBJ1-5

CDR3 protein: CASSLLGGSNEQYF
CDR3 DNA: TGTGCCAGCAGCTTATTAGGAGGATCCAATGAGCAGTACTTC
D gene: -
V gene: TRBV7-7
clone size: -
J gene: TRBJ2-4

CDR3 protein: CASIWGLHNYGYTF
CDR3 DNA: TGTGCTAGTATTTGGGGACTCCATAACTATGGCTACACCTTC
D gene: -
V gene: TRBV12-5
clone size: few
J gene: TRBJ1-2

CDR3 protein: CATNSGTNTEAFF
CDR3 DNA: TGTGCCACCAACTCAGGGACGAACACTGAAGCTTTCTTT
D gene: -
V gene: TRBV24-1
clone size: -
J gene: TRBJ1-1

CDR3 protein: CSARAKMGNEKLFF
CDR3 DNA: TGCAGTGCTAGAGCCAAAATGGGGAATGAAAAACTGTTTTTT
D gene: -
V gene: TRBV20-1
clone size: many
J gene: TRBJ1-4

CDR3 protein: CASRPSTSSYNEQFF
CDR3 DNA: TGTGCCAGCAGACCTTCAACGAGCTCCTACAATGAGCAGTTCTTC
D gene: -
V gene: TRBV6-5
clone size: many
J gene: TRBJ2-1

CDR3 protein: CASSLLRQGGNQPQHF
CDR3 DNA: TGTGCCAGCAGTTTACTCCGGCAGGGTGGCAATCAGCCCCAGCATTTT
D gene: -
V gene: TRBV28
clone size: -
J gene: TRBJ1-5